This T cell receptor (beta chain) originates from a study of T-cell reconstitution after alpha-beta-depleted transplantation in children. Library preparation (for TCRbeta) was performed with unique molecular identifiers. TCRdb reprocessed the PCR reads via MiXCR and lists one record per CDR3 protein. The sample carries approximately 510,000 distinct CDR3 sequences, approximately 20% recorded once. This clonotype was seen only a few times. The CDR3 sequence is 13 residues long. The trim removed 1 base at V and 11 bases at J, leaving 4 bases unmatched. Germline loops: CDR1 SGHTA, CDR2 FQGNSA. The rearrangement joins TRBV7-2 to TRBJ2-5; the match to TRBD2 covers 10 bases. The input for sequencing was PBMCs from the stem cell graft donor, taken from the stem cell graft. The sequence was collected from a human donor who donated a stem cell graft to a child with acute lymphoblastic leukemia. The CDR3 protein is CASSLGGLAVQYF. Here the CDR3 DNA reads TGTGCCAGCAGCTTAGGCGGACTAGCGGTTCAGTACTTC.